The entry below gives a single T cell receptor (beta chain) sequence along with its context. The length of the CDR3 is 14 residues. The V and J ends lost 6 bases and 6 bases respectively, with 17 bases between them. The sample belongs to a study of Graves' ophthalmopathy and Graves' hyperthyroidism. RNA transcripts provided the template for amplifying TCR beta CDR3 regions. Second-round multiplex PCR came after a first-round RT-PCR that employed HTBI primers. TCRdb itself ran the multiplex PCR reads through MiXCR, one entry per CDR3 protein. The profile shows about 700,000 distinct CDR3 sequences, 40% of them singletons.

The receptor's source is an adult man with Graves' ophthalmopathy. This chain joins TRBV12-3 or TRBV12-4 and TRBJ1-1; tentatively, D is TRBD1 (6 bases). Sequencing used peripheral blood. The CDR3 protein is CASRPTGSRAEAFF. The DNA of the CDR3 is TGTGCCAGCAGACCCACAGGGTCCCGAGCTGAAGCTTTCTTT.